The 24 T cell receptor beta chains given below trace back to one sample, sequenced in a study of Graves' ophthalmopathy and Graves' hyperthyroidism (dated by TCRdb to the late 2010s). Data came from an Illumina HiSeq 2000. TCR beta CDR3 regions were amplified from RNA transcripts for repertoire sequencing. HTBI primers and the Qiagen OneStep RT-PCR kit were used in a first-round RT-PCR, which was followed by a second-round multiplex PCR, size selection and purification. The public reads were reprocessed in TCRdb via fastp at Q25 and MiXCR, keeping in-frame beta chains. Every CDR3 protein is listed once, alongside the most common genes and DNA of its rows. The sample contains about 620,000 distinct CDR3 sequences, 22% of them found a single time. More than 5.5% of the sample belongs to the ten largest clones. The sample comprised peripheral blood. The receptors were gathered from a woman under 30 with stable Graves' hyperthyroidism. Some clones in this sample may be carry-over from other donors' samples. Donor details come from another sample of the same person, matched by shared clones.

This clonotype has a count of ten or more. The DNA for the CDR3 is TGTGCCAGTAGTAACCGACAGGGGGACTATGGCTACACCTTC. Amino acids: CASSNRQGDYGYTF. The chain is built from TRBV19 and TRBJ1-2; TRBD1 agrees at 9 bases. From germline, CDR1 is LNHDA and CDR2 SQIVND (reference sequence). After removal of 4 bases from V and 3 bases from J, the junction contained 3 bases not matched to a gene. This CDR3 comprises 14 residues.

The chain has TRBV19 and TRBJ1-6; a possible D gene is TRBD1 (5 bases). This CDR3 has 16 residues. Trimming stripped 3 bases from V and 0 bases from J, with 9 bases between. Germline lookup yields CDR1 LNHDA and CDR2 SQIVND (reference sequence). The CDR3 spells CASSIGASSYNSPLHF. Written as DNA, the CDR3 is TGTGCCAGTAGTATTGGGGCTAGCTCCTATAATTCACCCCTCCACTTT. Together with reference TRBV19 and TRBJ1-6, the CDR3 gives the full variable domain: DGGITQSPKYLFRKEGQNVTLSCEQNLNHDAMYWYRQDPGQGLRLIYYSQIVNDFQKGDIAEGYSVSREKKESFPLTVTSAQKNPTAFYLCASSIGASSYNSPLHFGNGTRLTVT.

The table lists this clonotype with many counts. The chain has TRBV11-3 and TRBJ2-7, with D possibly matching TRBD2 (6 bases). This CDR3 has 17 amino acids. V was shortened by 2 bases and J by 0 bases, with 17 bases between the two germline ends. Germline CDR1 and CDR2: SGHNT and YENEEA. The CDR3 is CASSLKSPGVGSYEQYF. The CDR3 bases are TGTGCCAGCAGCTTAAAATCCCCGGGAGTTGGCTCCTACGAGCAGTACTTC.

This clonotype was counted a single time. The genes are TRBV4-1 and TRBJ2-5; possibly TRBD2 for D (7 bases). This CDR3 comprises 15 residues. CDR1 is MGHRA and CDR2 is YSYEKL in the germline V gene. Trimming took 1 base from V and 6 from J, leaving 15 bases between them. CDR3 protein: CASSQVWGGGKTQYF. CDR3 nucleotide sequence: TGCGCCAGCAGCCAAGTATGGGGGGGCGGCAAGACCCAGTACTTC.

This chain uses TRBV28 with TRBJ1-2, with D perhaps matching TRBD1 (6 bases). V gave up 1 base and J gave up 2 bases, with 26 bases separating them. Germline assignment: CDR1 MDHEN and CDR2 SYDVKM. This CDR3 is 20 amino acids long. CDR3 DNA: TGTGCCAGCAGTTTATTCGGTCCCGACGGCTATCGGGGGCGAAACTATGGCTACACCTTC. Its protein is CASSLFGPDGYRGRNYGYTF.

This clonotype has only a few counts. This chain uses TRBV12-3 or TRBV12-4 with TRBJ1-2; 8 bases fit TRBD1. There are 15 residues in the CDR3. V was clipped by 5 bases and J by 2 bases; unmatched bases: 7. DNA for the CDR3: TGTGCCAGCAGTGCGTCGACAGGGGCAAACTATGGCTACACCTTC. The encoded protein is CASSASTGANYGYTF.

At least ten counts were recorded for this clonotype. This chain connects TRBV6-1 to TRBJ2-7, with a weak D call TRBD1 (5 bases). The CDR3 runs to 12 residues. V dropped 8 bases and J dropped 3 bases, with 11 bases sitting between them. Germline loops: CDR1 MNHNS, CDR2 SASEGT. The CDR3 loop reads CASGRANYEQYF. The CDR3, as DNA: TGTGCCAGCGGCAGGGCCAACTACGAGCAGTACTTC.

This clonotype was picked up a small number of times. This chain connects TRBV3-1 to TRBJ2-5; TRBD2 matches 9 bases. Germline V gene data show CDR1 as LGHDT and CDR2 as YNNKEL (reference sequence). This CDR3 spans 17 amino acids. V lost 0 bases and J lost 6; bases outside the gene matches: 11. CDR3 nucleotide sequence: TGTGCCAGCAGCCAAGACAAAGGAGGGCTAGCGGGACAGACCCAGTACTTC. Amino acids: CASSQDKGGLAGQTQYF.

This clonotype was recorded only once. The chain uses TRBV6-2 or TRBV6-3 and TRBJ1-1, with a possible D match to TRBD1 (6 bases). CDR1 MNHEY and CDR2 SVGEGT come from the germline V gene. This CDR3 has 15 amino acids. Trimming took off 4 bases at V and 6 bases at J, with 18 bases between the two ends. The CDR3 DNA is TGTGCCAGCAGTTCCCTCCAGGGGCAGAGGGCTGAAGCTTTCTTT. Protein sequence: CASSSLQGQRAEAFF.

This clonotype has a count of ten or more. This chain connects TRBV15 to TRBJ1-2; 10 nucleotides align to TRBD1. Germline V gene data show CDR1 as LNHNV and CDR2 as YYDKDF (reference sequence). After removal of 2 bases from V and 5 bases from J, the junction contained 5 bases not matched to a gene. The CDR3 runs to 15 residues. DNA for the CDR3: TGTGCCACCAGCAGACCGGGACAGGGGCTTTATGGCTACACCTTC. Protein: CATSRPGQGLYGYTF.

This clonotype has a handful of counts. The genes are TRBV5-1 and TRBJ2-7; either TRBD1 or TRBD2 may fit D (5 bases each). Per the germline V gene, CDR1 is SGHRS and CDR2 is YFSETQ. The germline V and J ends were trimmed by 0 bases and 5 bases, with 18 bases remaining between them. There are 16 residues in the CDR3. The CDR3 region has the DNA TGCGCCAGCAGCTTGGGATCCCGGGGCAGGGCCAACGAGCAGTACTTC. This sequence encodes CASSLGSRGRANEQYF.

This clonotype was seen more than once but under ten times. The chain employs TRBV20-1 and TRBJ1-1; tentative D call: TRBD1 (5 bases). V lost 0 bases and J 0 bases, leaving 14 bases between the germline ends. The germline gives CDR1 DFQATT, CDR2 SNEGSKA (reference sequence). The length of the CDR3 is 16 residues. Here the CDR3 reads CSAREAPRGLNTEAFF. CDR3 in DNA: TGCAGTGCTAGAGAAGCTCCTCGGGGGTTGAACACTGAAGCTTTCTTT.

This clonotype was detected a few times. V gene TRBV6-1 combines with J gene TRBJ1-2; TRBD1 aligns across 8 bases. This CDR3 region has 15 residues. The trim removed 5 bases at V and 8 bases at J, leaving 13 bases unmatched. Looked up from germline, CDR1 is MNHNS and CDR2 is SASEGT. CDR3 nucleotides: TGTGCCAGCAGTCCCACGTGGGACAGGTCCTGGGGCTACACCTTC. Residues: CASSPTWDRSWGYTF.

In its sample, this clonotype was seen many times. V gene TRBV29-1 combines with J gene TRBJ1-3; the D gene is possibly TRBD1 (5 bases). The CDR3 consists of 13 residues. Germline CDR1 is SQVTM and CDR2 is ANQGSEA. Trimming took off 5 bases at V and 2 bases at J, with 10 bases between the two ends. In DNA form, the CDR3 reads TGCAGCGTTTATGCCAGGGCTGGAAACACCATATATTTT. This codes for CSVYARAGNTIYF.

This clonotype was counted a few times. The J gene is TRBJ2-7, the V gene TRBV4-1; D is unresolved. Trimming left V 0 bases short and J 2 bases short, with 8 bases between. This CDR3 contains 14 residues. Germline CDR1 reads MGHRA; CDR2 reads YSYEKL. CDR3 DNA: TGCGCCAGCAGCCAAGATGGCGGTACCTACGAGCAGTACTTC. Translated: CASSQDGGTYEQYF.

This clonotype has a count of ten or more. The chain couples TRBV12-3 or TRBV12-4 to TRBJ1-1; 7 bases fit TRBD1. This CDR3 is 18 amino acids long. J lost 0 bases, V lost 3 bases, and 13 bases had no gene match. The CDR3 coding sequence is TGTGCCAGCAGTTTCGGGGGAGGGGGCCTAGGGATGAACACTGAAGCTTTCTTT. As protein: CASSFGGGGLGMNTEAFF.

This clonotype was found many times. The V call is TRBV5-1, the J call TRBJ2-7; a weak D match, TRBD1 (5 bases). The CDR3 has 15 residues. Germline V gene data show CDR1 as SGHRS and CDR2 as YFSETQ. V was shortened by 0 bases and J by 0 bases, with 10 bases between the two germline ends. In nucleotides, the CDR3 is TGCGCCAGCAGCTTGGCAGCAGGGAACTCCTACGAGCAGTACTTC. This gives the protein CASSLAAGNSYEQYF.

The table lists this clonotype with many counts. This chain uses TRBV5-1 with TRBJ1-6; D possibly corresponds to TRBD1 (5 bases). Trimming took off 3 bases at V and 7 bases at J, with 17 bases between the two ends. The CDR3 has 16 amino acids. CDR1 is SGHRS, CDR2 YFSETQ, per germline. CDR3 nucleotides: TGCGCCAGCAGCTCCACGGACGGGGCGGCAAATTCACCCCTCCACTTT. It codes for CASSSTDGAANSPLHF.

This clonotype was observed many times. This chain uses TRBV12-3 or TRBV12-4 with TRBJ2-5; 12 bases line up with TRBD2. With 6 bases clipped from V and 3 bases from J, the junction kept 5 bases outside the gene matches. The length of the CDR3 is 15 residues. The CDR3 DNA reads TGTGCCAGCAGCTTTGGACTAGCGGGAAAAGAGACCCAGTACTTC. It codes for CASSFGLAGKETQYF.

This clonotype has more than one count but fewer than ten. The chain carries TRBV6-1 and TRBJ2-5, with a possible D match to TRBD2 (5 bases). Trimming took off 7 bases at V and 4 bases at J, with 10 bases between the two ends. Germline V CDR1 and CDR2: MNHNS, SASEGT. The CDR3 covers 12 residues. CDR3 bases: TGTGCCAGCATGAGTGGAGGAGAGACCCAGTACTTC. Protein product: CASMSGGETQYF.

In this sample, this clonotype turned up many times. This chain joins TRBV7-9 and TRBJ2-5, with 10 bases matching TRBD2. With 5 bases clipped from V and 4 bases from J, the junction kept 7 bases outside the gene matches. CDR3 length: 15 amino acids. CDR1 is SEHNR, CDR2 FQNEAQ, per germline (reference sequence). The CDR3 sequence: CASSEKRGGSETQYF. In DNA form, the CDR3 reads TGTGCCAGCAGCGAAAAGCGGGGGGGATCAGAGACCCAGTACTTC.

Concerning this clonotype itself: The junction and the germline gene differ at one end; a read error may be behind it. The rearrangement uses TRBV2 and TRBJ2-7; a weak D match, TRBD1 (6 bases). This CDR3 spans 14 amino acids. The V gene's germline CDR1 is SNHLY and CDR2 FYNNEI. This CDR3 reads CAGSVRDTVREQYF. CDR3 bases: TGTGCCGGCAGCGTCCGGGACACGGTGAGGGAGCAGTACTTC.

The sample holds many counts of this clonotype. V is TRBV20-1 and J is TRBJ2-7; unclear D gene. Trimming took off 5 bases at V and 0 bases at J, with 14 bases between the two ends. The germline CDR1 and CDR2 sequences are DFQATT and SNEGSKA (reference sequence). CDR3 size: 14 residues. DNA for the CDR3: TGCAGTGCTCTAGACTCTAAAAGCTCCTACGAGCAGTACTTC. This codes for CSALDSKSSYEQYF.

The V gene is TRBV28, the J gene TRBJ2-7; 8 positions match TRBD2. The V gene end was trimmed by 7 bases and the J gene end by 5 bases; junction bases not matched to a gene: 7. The CDR3 consists of 13 residues. From germline, CDR1 is MDHEN and CDR2 SYDVKM. The DNA of the CDR3 is TGTGCCAGCACCCCAGCGGGGGTCGACGAGCAGTACTTC. Its translation is CASTPAGVDEQYF.